This T cell receptor beta chain was captured in a study of T cells in Graves' hyperthyroidism and ophthalmopathy. Study conclusions and caveats: Model predictions of ophthalmopathy came a median about 6.3 months before onset.

V was cut by 3 bases and J by 4 bases, with 15 bases left in between. Germline V gene sequence: CDR1 DFQATT, CDR2 SNEGSKA (reference sequence). This CDR3 is 14 amino acids long. There are many counts of this clonotype. The antigen is undetermined. Amplified regions were TCR beta CDR3 sequences from RNA transcripts. TCR CDR3 underwent first-round RT-PCR with the HTBI primer set. MiXCR, run by TCRdb on the multiplex PCR reads, gives a single entry per CDR3 protein. Of just under 750,000 distinct CDR3 sequences in the sample, roughly a third were seen once. The V call is TRBV20-1, the J call TRBJ1-2; a weak D match, TRBD1 (5 bases). Material for sequencing was blood. The clonotype was recovered from a woman between 40 and 55 years old with Graves' hyperthyroidism. In DNA, the CDR3 is TGCAGTGCTAGTGCTACACTAAGGGGCTATGGCTACACCTTC. Residues: CSASATLRGYGYTF.